The sample holds one count of the clone carrying this T cell receptor (beta chain). What it binds is not known. Treatment in this sample: roughly ten-day PBMC culture with coronavirus spike peptide pools or control peptides (ViraFEST assay). The sample comes from a study of vaccination and CD4 T cells after COVID-19. Study overall: Overlapping spike peptides from SARS-CoV-2, HCoV-NL63, HCoV-OC43 and HCoV-229E served to stimulate the cells.

Broader study findings: Median numbers of SARS-CoV-2-reactive clonotypes increased from approximately 21 to 38 (not a significant change).

The Oncomine TCR Beta short-read assay was what sequenced the DNA obtained from cultured CD4+ T cells. Investigators isolated genomic DNA from cultured CD4+ T cells. TCRdb re-called the PCR reads with MiXCR, one entry per CDR3 protein. The sample carries 9,000 to 10,000 distinct CDR3 sequences, about 66% recorded once. Trimming at V came to 3 bases and at J to 1 base, leaving 4 bases not matched to a gene. CDR3 length equals 15 residues. CDR1 SGHNT and CDR2 YENEEA come from the germline V gene. Sequences were obtained from CD4+ T cells from blood, cultured in vitro. The gene calls are TRBV11-3 and TRBJ2-7; 9 nucleotides agree with TRBD1. The receptor comes from a human donor who had recovered from COVID-19. The CDR3 here is CASSFDRGFSYEQYF. CDR3 nucleotides: TGTGCCAGCAGCTTCGACAGGGGGTTTTCCTACGAGCAGTACTTC.